A selection of T cell receptor beta chains follows, all from one sample in a study of cytomegalovirus exposure and HLA in healthy donors. Here immunoSEQ multiplex PCR was the method, and the copy in TCRdb shows in-frame clones only, minus some. The table records more than 90,000 clones, about 70% of them present only once. The source material was PBMCs. The source is a man younger than 40 in good health and CMV-seropositive. Both conserved end residues are part of each CDR3.

TRBV11-2 | CASSYRGAGELFF
TRBV28 | CASSLPREKLFF
TRBV2 | CASKDGTGGDYGYTF
TRBV30 | CAWSVPMTVMNTEAFF
TRBV27 | CASSLPVRQGARLLSYNEQFF
TRBV6-6 | CASSYDVFATGAEAFF
TRBV9 | CASSVADRGPHEQYF
TRBV6-1 | CASSSGFQPQHF
TRBV7-9 | CASSLEGLAGGRNEQFF
TRBV9 | CASSAESGTGAYEQYF
TRBV7-9 | CASCPGQGVWGLLTDTQYF
TRBV29-1 | CSIKLTGINTEAFF
TRBV5-1 | CASSGGQVRTMNTEAFF
TRBV18 | CASSGGEEYSNQPQHF
TRBV4-1 | CASSRTGTEPYGYTF
TRBV19 | CASSPGGGVGTEAFF
TRBV9 | CASTPSGDLKFSYEQYF
TRBV7-7 | CASSRGGSDTSVTQYF
TRBV9 | CASSRLAGGSNEQFF
TRBV7-3 | CASSPSGDSTDTQYF
TRBV30 | CAWSVRRGSSPLHF
TRBV12-5 | CASAPSWATSTYEQYF
TRBV28 | CASSRTNSNQPQHF
TRBV4-3 | CASQTGLAGGYTQYF
TRBV19 | CASSPTPGTDSGNTIYF
TRBV4-3 | CASSSSTIALGYTF
TRBV29-1 | CSVVGAAFGLSTDTQYF
TRBV25-1 | CASSEAGAVYGYTF
TRBV19 | CASSIQGDSNQPQHF
TRBV5-6 | CASSLWGPGGANVLTF
TRBV18 | CASSLTGTYDYGYTF
TRBV5-6 | CASSLLAGTGGGETQYF
TRBV2 | CASSLAGELNEQFF
TRBV28 | CASSLWLLAGGPGELFF
TRBV28 | CASSRGGEDEKLFF
TRBV6-4 | CASSDRGGSPLHF
TRBV5-1 | CASSVTYNEQFF